This T cell receptor (beta chain) was recovered during a study of radiation and T cells in renal cell carcinoma. The trim removed 5 bases at V and 9 bases at J, leaving 12 bases unmatched. The germline gives CDR1 SGHVS, CDR2 FQNEAQ. The CDR3 consists of 15 residues. Time point here: baseline pretreatment blood. As to treatment: 15 Gy SBRT to primary tumor, nephrectomy 4 weeks later. Radiation-treated patients gave blood at baseline, week 2 and week 4. On this clone itself: What it recognizes is unknown.

Broader study findings: Top tumor clonotypes rose in blood 2 weeks post-radiation, then contracted.

Some clones are missing from TCRdb's copy, which holds only in-frame ones; the method was immunoSEQ multiplex PCR. The sample lists roughly 150,000 clones; about 87% were seen once. The sequenced sample was blood, obtained from a patient whose treatment included radiotherapy and nephrectomy. The rearrangement joins TRBV7-8 to TRBJ2-1; 8 bases align to TRBD1. The receptor was derived from a woman aged 65 to 85 with renal cell carcinoma. The CDR3 loop is CASSQKGQGPTEQFF. The CDR3 coding sequence is TGTGCCAGCAGCCAAAAAGGACAGGGACCAACTGAGCAGTTCTTC.